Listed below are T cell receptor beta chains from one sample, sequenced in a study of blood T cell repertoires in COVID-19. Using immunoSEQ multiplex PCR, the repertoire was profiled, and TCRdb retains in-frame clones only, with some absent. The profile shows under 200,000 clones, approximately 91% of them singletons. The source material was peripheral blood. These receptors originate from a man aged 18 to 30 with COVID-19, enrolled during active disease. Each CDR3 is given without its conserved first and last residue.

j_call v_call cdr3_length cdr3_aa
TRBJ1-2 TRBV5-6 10 ASSGLNYGYT
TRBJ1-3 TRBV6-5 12 ASSRTGGGNTIY
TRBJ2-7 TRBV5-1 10 ASSYDRGEQY
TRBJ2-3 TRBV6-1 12 ASSEGSGPDTQY
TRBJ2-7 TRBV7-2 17 ASSFLAGLLAGRDYEQY
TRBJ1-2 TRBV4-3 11 ASSPDGYYGYT
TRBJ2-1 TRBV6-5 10 ATTDIHNEQF
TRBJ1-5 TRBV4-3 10 ASSQEGGPQH
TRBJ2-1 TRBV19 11 ASSIFRGNEQF
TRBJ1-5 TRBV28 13 ASSLADRGIQPQH
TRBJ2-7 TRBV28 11 ASSLVRGYEQY
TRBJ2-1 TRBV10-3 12 AISGPNTYNEQF
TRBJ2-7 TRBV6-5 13 ASRDNSGTSYEQY
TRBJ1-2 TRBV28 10 ASRRTAYGYT
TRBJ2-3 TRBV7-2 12 ASSLGGNTDTQY
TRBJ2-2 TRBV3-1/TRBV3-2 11 ASSQQGPGELF
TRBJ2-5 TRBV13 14 ASSSTTLAGVETQY
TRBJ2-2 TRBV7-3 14 ASSLLAGAVTGELF
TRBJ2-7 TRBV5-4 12 ASSSQAWSYEQY
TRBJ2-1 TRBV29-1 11 SPLGGVTNEQF